The 19 T cell receptor beta chains reported below all come from one sample, sequenced in a study of OX40 agonist ivuxolimab in advanced cancers. Only in-frame clones appear in the TCRdb table, and some are missing; sequencing was by immunoSEQ multiplex PCR. This table holds 91,000 or so clones, about nine tenths found once. The source was CD4+ or CD8+ T cells sorted from blood, collected in a trial of the OX40 agonist ivuxolimab. Receptor source: an adult with an advanced solid tumor such as melanoma, head and neck, liver or kidney cancer.

The chain uses TRBV2 and TRBJ1-6; 9 nucleotides align to TRBD1. This CDR3 contains 15 residues. Germline CDR1 SNHLY, CDR2 FYNNEI. V gave up 6 bases and J gave up 8 bases; unmatched junction bases: 8. CDR3 loop: CASSAGDREYSPLHF. The CDR3 DNA follows: TGTGCCAGCAGCGCCGGGGACAGGGAGTATTCACCCCTCCACTTT.

Comments on this clone: At one end the junction does not follow the germline gene, possibly because of a read error. The rearrangement joins TRBV2 to TRBJ2-5; 14 nucleotides agree with TRBD2. Germline-derived CDR1 and CDR2 are SNHLY and FYNNEI. This CDR3 has 15 amino acids. CDR3 sequence: CASSEGLAGGETQYF. DNA of the CDR3: TGTGCCAGCAGCGAAGGACTAGCGGGAGGAGAGACCCAGTACTTC.

The rearrangement joins TRBV13 to TRBJ1-6; D is possibly TRBD1 (6 bases). The CDR3 runs 14 residues. CDR1 and CDR2 from the germline V gene are PRHDT and FYEKMQ (reference sequence). V lost 4 bases to trimming and J lost 7 bases, with 11 bases between them. CDR3 DNA: TGTGCCAGCAGCTCAACAGGGAGGAATTCACCCCTCCACTTT. Protein sequence: CASSSTGRNSPLHF.

The chain employs TRBV19 and TRBJ1-5; TRBD1 agrees at 12 bases. The CDR3 consists of 15 residues. CDR1 is LNHDA and CDR2 is SQIVND in the germline V gene (reference sequence). V lost 4 bases, J lost 7 bases, and 5 bases stayed unmatched. The CDR3 reads CASSKGTGGEQPQHF. As DNA, the CDR3 is TGTGCCAGTAGTAAGGGGACAGGGGGCGAACAGCCCCAGCATTTT. Drawing the rest from reference TRBV19 and TRBJ1-5, the complete variable domain is DGGITQSPKYLFRKEGQNVTLSCEQNLNHDAMYWYRQDPGQGLRLIYYSQIVNDFQKGDIAEGYSVSREKKESFPLTVTSAQKNPTAFYLCASSKGTGGEQPQHFGDGTRLSIL.

The CDR3: CASGLDQGTGGGGYTF. The CDR3 DNA follows: TGTGCTAGTGGTTTGGACCAAGGTACTGGGGGAGGTGGCTACACCTTC. The chain recombines TRBV12-5 with TRBJ1-2, with D tentatively TRBD1 (5 bases). Trimming left V 1 base short and J 7 bases short, with 19 bases between. This CDR3 comprises 16 residues. Germline values: CDR1 LGHNT, CDR2 FRNRAP.

The J gene is TRBJ2-3, the V gene TRBV5-4; D might be TRBD2 (6 bases). The CDR3 consists of 14 residues. V shed 3 bases and J shed 3 bases, with 11 bases lying between them. The V gene's germline CDR1 is SGHNT and CDR2 YYREEE (reference sequence). CDR3 DNA sequence: TGTGCCAGCAGCTGGTCGGGAGTTACAGATACGCAGTATTTT. Amino acids: CASSWSGVTDTQYF.

The chain combines TRBV7-9 with TRBJ2-2; 7 nucleotides agree with TRBD1. The CDR3 has 15 amino acids. V lost 2 bases and J lost 1; bases outside the gene matches: 1. CDR1 is SEHNR, CDR2 FQNEAQ, per germline (reference sequence). The CDR3 DNA sequence: TGTGCCAGCAGCTTACGACAGGGGAACACCGGGGAGCTGTTTTTT. This translates into CASSLRQGNTGELFF.

This chain connects TRBV6-6 to TRBJ2-7; D is perhaps TRBD1 (7 bases). The CDR3 extends over 13 amino acids. Per germline, CDR1 MNHNY and CDR2 SVGAGI (reference sequence). The V end lost 3 bases, the J end lost 7 bases, and 13 bases lay between the germline ends. CDR3 sequence: CASSYDRAGEQYF. The CDR3 bases are TGTGCCAGCAGTTATGACAGGGCGGGGGAGCAGTACTTC.

V and J are TRBV18 and TRBJ2-2, with 8 bases matching TRBD2. CDR3 length equals 16 residues. Germline V lookup: CDR1 KGHSH, CDR2 LQKENI. V was pared by 3 bases and J by 6 bases, with 9 bases of the junction left unmatched. This CDR3 is CASSPAFAGGSGELFF. CDR3 sequence (DNA): TGTGCCAGCTCACCTGCCTTCGCGGGAGGATCCGGGGAGCTGTTTTTT.

The chain uses TRBV2 and TRBJ1-1, with 7 bases aligning to TRBD1. Germline V gene sequence: CDR1 SNHLY, CDR2 FYNNEI. V shed 6 bases, J shed 5 bases, and the junction held 12 bases outside the gene matches. This CDR3 is built from 15 residues. The CDR3 DNA is TGTGCCAGCAGCCCAAGGGGGCAGGGTTATACTGAAGCTTTCTTT. Protein product: CASSPRGQGYTEAFF.

The chain uses TRBV27 and TRBJ2-7; D uncertain. Trimming cost V 5 bases and J 4 bases, with 21 bases left between them. The CDR3 is 16 residues long. The V gene's germline CDR1 is MNHEY and CDR2 SMNVEV (reference sequence). The CDR3 is CASSQTADPIIYEQYF. The CDR3 DNA follows: TGTGCCAGCAGTCAAACGGCCGATCCAATTATTTACGAGCAGTACTTC.

The V gene is TRBV6-6, the J gene TRBJ2-3; 7 bases fit TRBD1. The CDR3 loop spans 16 amino acids. The germline CDR1 and CDR2 sequences are MNHNY and SVGAGI (reference sequence). With V trimmed by 4 bases and J by 2 bases, 9 bases remained unmatched. CDR3 sequence (DNA): TGTGCCAGCAGTTCCTCAAAGGGGGCTCACACAGATACGCAGTATTTT. Its protein product is CASSSSKGAHTDTQYF.

The genes are TRBV6-5 and TRBJ2-5; TRBD1 is a possible D gene (6 bases). V lost 5 bases and J 1 base, leaving 11 bases between the germline ends. This CDR3 contains 14 residues. From germline, CDR1 is MNHEY and CDR2 SVGAGI. The CDR3 spells CASSRDRLQETQYF. The CDR3 DNA reads as TGTGCCAGCAGTCGTGACAGGCTCCAAGAGACCCAGTACTTC.

The chain carries TRBV5-1 and TRBJ2-2; D is possibly TRBD2 (6 bases). Trimming stripped 5 bases from V and 7 bases from J, with 18 bases between. Germline assignment: CDR1 SGHRS and CDR2 YFSETQ. The CDR3 covers 15 residues. DNA for the CDR3: TGCGCCAGCAGACTGCCGGGGACTCTCGGCGGGGAGCTGTTTTTT. Its protein is CASRLPGTLGGELFF.

V is TRBV9 and J is TRBJ2-2, with TRBD2 matching over 11 bases. The CDR3 is 16 residues long. Trimming at V came to 1 base and at J to 3 bases, leaving 2 bases not matched to a gene. Germline CDR1 is SGDLS and CDR2 is YYNGEE. CDR3: CASSVLGLADTGELFF. For the CDR3, the DNA is TGTGCCAGCAGCGTACTGGGACTAGCGGACACCGGGGAGCTGTTTTTT. Full variable domain (remainder filled in from reference TRBV9 and TRBJ2-2): DSGVTQTPKHLITATGQRVTLRCSPRSGDLSVYWYQQSLDQGLQFLIQYYNGEERAKGNILERFSAQQFPDLHSELNLSSLELGDSALYFCASSVLGLADTGELFFGEGSRLTVL.

The table lists this clone with a few counts. The rearrangement joins TRBV7-6 to TRBJ2-2; tentatively, D is TRBD1 (7 bases). Germline V CDR1 and CDR2: SGHVS, FNYEAQ. The CDR3 extends over 18 amino acids. Trimming cost V 0 bases and J 4 bases, with 18 bases left between them. CDR3 coding DNA: TGTGCCAGCAGCTTAGCGCGGGACAGTTACTTGATCACCGGGGAGCTGTTTTTT. This codes for CASSLARDSYLITGELFF.

The genes are TRBV9 and TRBJ2-7; perhaps TRBD2 as D (6 bases). CDR1 is SGDLS and CDR2 is YYNGEE in the germline V gene. V was trimmed by 0 bases and J by 5 bases, leaving 18 bases between them. This CDR3 spans 16 amino acids. The CDR3 protein is CASSVGPARDGNEQYF. The DNA for the CDR3 is TGTGCCAGCAGCGTAGGGCCTGCGCGGGATGGGAACGAGCAGTACTTC.

This clone was seen only once. V is TRBV30 and J is TRBJ2-2; D might be TRBD1 or TRBD2, each matching 6 bases. CDR1 is GTSNPN and CDR2 is SVGIG in the germline V gene (reference sequence). V was pared by 2 bases and J by 4 bases, with 14 bases between. The CDR3 consists of 15 residues. The CDR3 sequence: CAWSYGGGGTGELFF. CDR3 sequence (DNA): TGTGCCTGGAGTTACGGGGGCGGTGGCACCGGGGAGCTGTTTTTT.

This clone turned up a few times. This chain uses TRBV6-6 with TRBJ2-1; D might be TRBD1 (6 bases). V was trimmed by 1 base and J by 3 bases, leaving 10 bases between them. The CDR3 length is 15 residues. Per germline, CDR1 MNHNY and CDR2 SVGAGI (reference sequence). CDR3 nucleotides: TGTGCCAGCAGTTACTTCACAGGGTTCTACAATGAGCAGTTCTTC. Encoded protein: CASSYFTGFYNEQFF.